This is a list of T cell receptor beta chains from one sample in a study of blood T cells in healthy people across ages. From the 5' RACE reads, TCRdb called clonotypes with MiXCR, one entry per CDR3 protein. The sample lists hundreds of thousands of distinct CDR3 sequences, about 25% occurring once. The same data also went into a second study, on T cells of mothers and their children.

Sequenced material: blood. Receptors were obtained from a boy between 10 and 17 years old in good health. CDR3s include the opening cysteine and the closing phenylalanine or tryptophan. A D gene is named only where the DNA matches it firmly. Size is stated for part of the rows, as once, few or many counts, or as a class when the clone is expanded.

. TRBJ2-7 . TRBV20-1 TGCAGTGCTAGTAGGGCGCAGGGTCGGGAGCAGTACTTC CSASRAQGREQYF
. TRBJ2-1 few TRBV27 TGTGCCAGCACCGACCTGTGGGGCCCGCGGTCCAATGAGCAGTTCTTC CASTDLWGPRSNEQFF
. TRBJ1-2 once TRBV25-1 TGTGCCAGCAGTGGGTCGGACTTTATTACTGGCTACACCTTC CASSGSDFITGYTF
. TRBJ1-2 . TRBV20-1 TGCAGTGCTATGGGCCGTCGGGGCTACACCTTC CSAMGRRGYTF
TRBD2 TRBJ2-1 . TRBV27 TGTGCCAGCAGTCCCTACCTCCTAGCGGGAGTGAACAATGAGCAGTTCTTC CASSPYLLAGVNNEQFF
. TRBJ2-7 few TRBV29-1 TGCAGCGTTGAAGACCGTCGGCAGGGTAGATACGAGCAGTACTTC CSVEDRRQGRYEQYF
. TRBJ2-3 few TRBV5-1 TGCGCCAGCAGCTTGGAACAGGGCGACGATACGCAGTATTTT CASSLEQGDDTQYF
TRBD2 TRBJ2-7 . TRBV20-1 TGCAGTGCTAGTGATAGCGGGGGGGCCTACGAGCAGTACTTC CSASDSGGAYEQYF
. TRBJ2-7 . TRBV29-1 TGCAGCGCCGGTGGTGGACCCTACGAGCAGTACTTC CSAGGGPYEQYF
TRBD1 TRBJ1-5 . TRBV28 TGTGCCAGCAGTCGACAGGGCGAGGGCAATCAGCCCCAGCATTTT CASSRQGEGNQPQHF
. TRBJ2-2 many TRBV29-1 TGCAGCGTTGCCCAAATAGGTACCGGGGAGCTGTTTTTT CSVAQIGTGELFF
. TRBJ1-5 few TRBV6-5 TGTGCCAGCAGTGGCACACCTACCGCGCCCCAGCATTTT CASSGTPTAPQHF
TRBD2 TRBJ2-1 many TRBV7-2 TGTGCCACAGAAGCGGGAGGCGCCCACAATGAGCAGTTCTTC CATEAGGAHNEQFF
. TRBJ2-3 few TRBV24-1 TGTGCCACCAGTGATTTAGAGACAAGAGACACAGATACGCAGTATTTT CATSDLETRDTDTQYF
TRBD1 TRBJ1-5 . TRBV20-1 TGCAGTGCTAGGATCTCGACAGGGGGCAATCAGCCCCAGCATTTT CSARISTGGNQPQHF
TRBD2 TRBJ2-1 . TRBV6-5 TGTGCCAGCAGACGACTAGCGGGAGGAGAGCAGTTCTTC CASRRLAGGEQFF
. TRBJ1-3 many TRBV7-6 TGTGCCAGCAGCTTAGAAGGAAACACCATATATTTT CASSLEGNTIYF
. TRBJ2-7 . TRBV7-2 TGTGCCAGCAGCAGGGGTCCAATGTTCGGCGAGCAGTACTTC CASSRGPMFGEQYF
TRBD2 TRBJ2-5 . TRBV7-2 TGTGCCAGCAGCATGTTAGCGGGAGTGAGTGAGCAGTACTTC CASSMLAGVSEQYF
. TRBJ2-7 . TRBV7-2 TGTGCCAGCAGCATCTCGACTTCCCCGTCTTCTTACGAGCAGTACTTC CASSISTSPSSYEQYF
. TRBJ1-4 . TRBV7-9 TGTGCCAGTGTAGGGTCAACTAATGAAAAACTGTTTTTT CASVGSTNEKLFF
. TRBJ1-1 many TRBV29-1 TGCAGCGTTTTTGAAGGAACTGAAGCTTTCTTT CSVFEGTEAFF
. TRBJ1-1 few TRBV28 TGTGCCAGCAGTAGTAGAGGGCCCACTGAAGCTTTCTTT CASSSRGPTEAFF
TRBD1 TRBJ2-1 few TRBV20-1 TGCAGTGCTAGCTCCGGGACAGGAGGCTCCTACAATGAACAGTTCTTC CSASSGTGGSYNEQFF
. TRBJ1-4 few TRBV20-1 TGCAGTGCTAGAGATCGGCGTGGAATTAATGAAAAACTGTTTTTT CSARDRRGINEKLFF
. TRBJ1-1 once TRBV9 TGTGCCAGCAGCGTAGACAGTTTTACTGAAGCTTTCTTT CASSVDSFTEAFF
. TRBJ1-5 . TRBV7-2 TGTGCCAGCAGCTTAGCCACAGTCCCAAGCCAGCCCCAGCATTTT CASSLATVPSQPQHF
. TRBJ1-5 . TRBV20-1 TGCAGTGCTAGAGATCTCGGTAATCAGCCCCAGCATTTT CSARDLGNQPQHF
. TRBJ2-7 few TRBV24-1 TGTGCCACCAGTGTTGGACGGGGCCACTACGAGCAGTACTTC CATSVGRGHYEQYF
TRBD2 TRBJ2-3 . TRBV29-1 TGCAGCGTTGTCCTTAGCGGGAGGATGGATACGCAGTATTTT CSVVLSGRMDTQYF
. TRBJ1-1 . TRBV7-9 TGTGCCAGCAGCGACGGAAGGGTCGGGACTGAAGCTTTCTTT CASSDGRVGTEAFF
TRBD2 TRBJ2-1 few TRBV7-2 TGTGCCAGCAGCTTAAACCGAGCGGGAGGTAATGAGCAGTTCTTC CASSLNRAGGNEQFF
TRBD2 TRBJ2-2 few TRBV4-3 TGCGCCAGCAGCCCCGGACTAGCGGGGGGCGTCACCGGGGAGCTGTTTTTT CASSPGLAGGVTGELFF
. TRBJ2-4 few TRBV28 TGTGCCAGCGCTGCAGGGTTACCCAAAAACATTCAGTACTTC CASAAGLPKNIQYF
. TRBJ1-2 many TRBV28 TGTGCCAGCAGTTTATTGGGGGGTGGCTACACCTTC CASSLLGGGYTF
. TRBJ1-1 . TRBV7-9 TGTGCCAGCACCCTCGGCATGAACACTGAAGCTTTCTTT CASTLGMNTEAFF
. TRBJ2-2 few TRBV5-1 TGCGCCAGCAGCTTGGCGGGAAGGGACACCGGGGAGCTGTTTTTT CASSLAGRDTGELFF
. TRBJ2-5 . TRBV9 TGTGCCAGCAGCGTAAGTCCCGGAAACCAAGAGACCCAGTACTTC CASSVSPGNQETQYF
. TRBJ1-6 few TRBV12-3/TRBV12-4 TGTGCCAGCAGTCGATTGGCGGCTAATTCACCCCTCCACTTT CASSRLAANSPLHF
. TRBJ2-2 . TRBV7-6 TGTGCCAGCAGCTTAGAAGGGATCACCGGGGAGCTGTTTTTT CASSLEGITGELFF
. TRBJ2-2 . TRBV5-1 TGCGCCAGCAGAAGGGGAACCGGGGAGCTGTTTTTT CASRRGTGELFF
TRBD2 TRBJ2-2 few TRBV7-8 TGTGCCAGCAGCCTACAAAGACTAGCGGCCAATACCGGGGAGCTGTTTTTT CASSLQRLAANTGELFF
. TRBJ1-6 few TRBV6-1 TGTGCCAGCAGTACACAGGGTCTCTCCTATAATTCACCCCTCCACTTT CASSTQGLSYNSPLHF
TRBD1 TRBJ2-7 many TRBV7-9 TGTGCCAGCAGCGAGACAGGGGCCTCCTACGAGCAGTACTTC CASSETGASYEQYF
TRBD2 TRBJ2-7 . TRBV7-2 TGTGCCAGCAGCTTAGAGCGGACTAGCGGGGGCCCCAACTCCTACGAGCAGTACTTT CASSLERTSGGPNSYEQYF
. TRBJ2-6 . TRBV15 TGTGCCACCAGCAGAGATTACATCCTCGGCGGGACTTCTGGGGCCAACGTCCTGACTTTC CATSRDYILGGTSGANVLTF
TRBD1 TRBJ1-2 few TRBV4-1 TGCGCCAGCAGCCAGGAGGACAGGGACTATGGCTACACCTTC CASSQEDRDYGYTF
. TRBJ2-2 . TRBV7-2 TGTGCCAGCAGCTTAAGGAGACCGGAGAACACCGGGGAGCTGTTTTTT CASSLRRPENTGELFF
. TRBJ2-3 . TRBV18 TGTGCCAGCTCACCTCACGGGACTCGGGGGGATACGCAGTATTTT CASSPHGTRGDTQYF
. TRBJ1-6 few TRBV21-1 TGTGCCAGCAGCAAAGTATCGGGGGTAGGGGATTCACCCCTCCACTTT CASSKVSGVGDSPLHF
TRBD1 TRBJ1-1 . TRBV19 TGTGCCAGTAGTATCGACAGGGGGTCCACTGAAGCTTTCTTT CASSIDRGSTEAFF
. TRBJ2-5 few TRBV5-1 TGCGCCAGCAGCTTGGTAAAGTCTAGCGTTTTTGAAGAGACCCAGTACTTC CASSLVKSSVFEETQYF
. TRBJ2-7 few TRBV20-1 TGCAGTGCCGGACGGACCTCCTCTAACTACGAGCAGTACTTC CSAGRTSSNYEQYF
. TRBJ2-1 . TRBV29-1 TGCAGCGTTGAAGGGCAGCGCCGGGGAGGCGATGAGCAGTTCTTC CSVEGQRRGGDEQFF
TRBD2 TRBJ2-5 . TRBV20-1 TGCAGTGCTAGGGTAGCGGGGGGCCTCCAAGAGACCCAGTACTTC CSARVAGGLQETQYF
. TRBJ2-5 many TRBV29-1 TGCAGCGTTGCCAGAGACAGTGTAGGCGAGACCCAGTACTTC CSVARDSVGETQYF
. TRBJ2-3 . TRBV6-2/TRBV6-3 TGTGCCAGCAGTTTAAGAGGCAGGGTCACACCTCGCCCTACGCAGTATTTT CASSLRGRVTPRPTQYF
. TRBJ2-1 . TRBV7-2 TGTGCCAGCAGCTTTAGCGTTCCACTGCACAATGAGCAGTTCTTC CASSFSVPLHNEQFF
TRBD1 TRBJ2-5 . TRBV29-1 TGCAGCGCAAGGACAGGGGGCGCAAGAGAGACCCAGTACTTC CSARTGGARETQYF
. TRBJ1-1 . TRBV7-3 TGTGCCAGCAGCCCTAGGAGGGGCGCGCAGGCTGAAGCTTTCTTT CASSPRRGAQAEAFF